This paragraph covers one T cell receptor beta chain sequence. The antigen is not known. This sample stems from a study of PD-1 blockade in classical Hodgkin lymphoma. Study results and caveats: Undefined causes, possibly disease activity or prior therapy, underlie the repertoire differences. Only CD4+ TCR diversity, not CD8+, had risen significantly by C4D1. Individuals initiating nivolumab under 1 year after ASCT were excluded. Relapsed/refractory patients reportedly had the lowest baseline TCR diversity, below newly diagnosed patients, who were below healthy donors.

Libraries were prepared by immunoSEQ multiplex PCR; TCRdb keeps only in-frame clonotypes and omits some of them. This sample has more than 13,000 clones, with around nine tenths found just once. CDR1 is SGHNT, CDR2 YENEEA, per germline. The junction had 10 bases not matched to a gene; V was cut back by 5 bases and J by 10 bases. This CDR3 is built from 14 residues. Sample time point: cycle 4 day 1 (C4D1), after less than seven weeks of nivolumab. All trial patients relapsed after autologous stem cell transplantation. Magnetic negative selection of thawed PBMCs yielded the CD8+ T cells. The sequence was collected from a human donor with classical Hodgkin lymphoma. The rearrangement links TRBV11-3 to TRBJ2-1, with 8 bases fitting TRBD2. Specimen: CD8+ T cells from blood, collected before the fourth cycle of nivolumab. The CDR3 nucleotides are TGTGCCAGCAGCCCCGGGGGGGAGGCAGCCGAGCAGTTCTTC. Amino acid sequence: CASSPGGEAAEQFF.